The clone carrying this TCR beta chain has only one observation. Its antigen is unknown. Generated by immunoSEQ multiplex PCR, the TCRdb table keeps only in-frame clones and is missing some. The sample holds about 67,000 clones, 89% seen once. The data derive from a study of a mutant IDH1 vaccine in newly diagnosed glioma. Germline V CDR1 and CDR2: SGHNT, YENEEA. Trimming stripped 5 bases from V and 3 bases from J, with 8 bases between. This CDR3 comprises 12 residues. Documented time point: week 11, during vaccination. Topical imiquimod accompanied each vaccine dose, which consisted of 300 ug of mutant IDH1 20-mer peptide.

This sequence was found in a man aged 35 to 55 with glioma. This chain uses TRBV11-3 with TRBJ2-7, with D perhaps TRBD1 (6 bases). The specimen was PBMCs, collected from a glioma patient whose treatment included an IDH1 peptide vaccine. In DNA, the CDR3 is TGTGCCAGCAGCGACAGGTTCTACGAGCAGTACGTC. This sequence encodes CASSDRFYEQYV.